What follows describes a single T cell receptor (beta chain). Its target is not known. This entry is derived from a study of cytomegalovirus exposure and HLA in healthy donors. Study-level background: Of all 400 or so donors who were genotyped, under 90% belonged to the Caucasian-associated ancestry cluster. The study, taken as a whole, reports: Differences between HLA loci emerged in a later analysis of TCR association rates, with DRB1 most and HLA-C fewest.

This CDR3 is 18 amino acids long. The V gene's germline CDR1 is SGHVS and CDR2 FNYEAQ. V gave up 5 bases and J gave up 0 bases; unmatched junction bases: 7. 60 Vbeta and 13 Jbeta primers were used in PCR. Repertoires were generated with immunoSEQ multiplex PCR, while TCRdb's copy carries only in-frame clones and drops some. This sample has some 120,000 clones, with about 66% found just once. The sequenced material came from PBMCs. The sequence was obtained from a man aged 25-40 years in good health and CMV-seropositive. The rearrangement uses TRBV7-6 and TRBJ2-6, with TRBD2 matching over 10 bases. CDR3 sequence: CASSPTSGISSGANVLTF. CDR3 DNA sequence: TGTGCCAGCAGCCCTACTAGCGGGATTAGCTCTGGGGCCAACGTCCTGACTTTC.